Following are 23 T cell receptor beta chains from one sample sequenced in a study of T cell responses to AZD1222 COVID-19 vaccine. Measured with immunoSEQ multiplex PCR; TCRdb has only the in-frame clones, and not every one. The table has 120,000 or so clones, about 90% seen once. The sequenced sample was peripheral blood, obtained on day 0 of AZD1222 vaccination. The receptors originated from an adult in good health.

The rearrangement links TRBV6-1 to TRBJ1-6, with D perhaps matching TRBD1 (5 bases). There are 15 residues in the CDR3. Germline V gene sequence: CDR1 MNHNS, CDR2 SASEGT. V lost 2 bases and J lost 6, with 11 bases in between. The DNA of the CDR3 is TGTGCCAGCAGTGAATTAGTCAGGGCTAATTCACCCCTCCACTTT. It is translated as CASSELVRANSPLHF.

The rearrangement links TRBV10-3 to TRBJ2-3; 12 nucleotides match TRBD2. There are 18 residues in the CDR3. After removal of 4 bases from V and 5 bases from J, the junction contained 13 bases not matched to a gene. Looked up from germline, CDR1 is ENHRY and CDR2 is SYGVKD. The CDR3 DNA reads TGTGCCATCAGTGGCCTCCAGACTAGCGGGAGAAGTGAAGATACGCAGTATTTT. Translating gives CAISGLQTSGRSEDTQYF.

This sequence joins TRBV6-5 and TRBJ1-3; D not certain. The V end was cut by 6 bases, the J end by 1 base, with 10 bases between. The CDR3 totals 14 residues. The V gene's germline CDR1 is MNHEY and CDR2 SVGAGI. The chain's CDR3 is CASSRRISGNTIYF. The CDR3 region has the DNA TGTGCCAGCAGCCGCAGAATATCTGGAAACACCATATATTTT.

This clone has only one observation. CDR3 region: CASSSHSGGGAEAFF. The CDR3 bases are TGTGCCAGCAGCTCCCACAGCGGTGGGGGCGCTGAAGCTTTCTTT. The chain recombines TRBV11-2 with TRBJ1-1; D may be TRBD1 (6 bases). Germline values: CDR1 SGHAT, CDR2 FQNNGV. Trimming pared 4 bases from V and 6 bases from J, leaving 18 bases between. The CDR3 spans 15 residues.

The chain carries TRBV4-3 and TRBJ1-4, with D possibly being TRBD1 (6 bases). Germline CDR1 is LGHNA and CDR2 is YSLEER. Trimming removed 0 bases from V and 8 bases from J, with 16 bases in between. CDR3 length: 16 residues. CDR3 nucleotide sequence: TGCGCCAGCAGCCAAGAAGGGGGATACCCGGGGGAAAAACTGTTTTTT. It encodes CASSQEGGYPGEKLFF.

The chain recombines TRBV7-2 with TRBJ2-1; TRBD1 might be the D (7 bases). This CDR3 is 18 amino acids long. CDR1 is SGHTA, CDR2 FQGNSA, per germline. V gave up 5 bases and J gave up 6 bases, with 26 bases separating them. CDR3 residues: CASSKYFAGQHLTNEQFF. The CDR3 DNA reads TGTGCCAGCAGCAAATATTTCGCGGGACAGCACCTAACCAATGAGCAGTTCTTC.

The chain combines TRBV5-1 with TRBJ1-1; D remains unclear. Germline-derived CDR1 and CDR2 are SGHRS and YFSETQ. The CDR3 is 13 residues long. Between the trimmed V and J ends, which lost 2 bases and 0 bases, there was a span of 5 bases. The DNA of the CDR3 is TGCGCCAGCAGCTTTGGCATGAACACTGAAGCTTTCTTT. Its protein product is CASSFGMNTEAFF. Full variable domain (remainder filled in from reference TRBV5-1 and TRBJ1-1): KAGVTQTPRYLIKTRGQQVTLSCSPISGHRSVSWYQQTPGQGLQFLFEYFSETQRNKGNFPGRFSGRQFSNSRSEMNVSTLELGDSALYLCASSFGMNTEAFFGQGTRLTVV.

The chain has TRBV4-2 and TRBJ2-1; a weak D match, TRBD1 (6 bases). Per the germline V gene, CDR1 is LGHNA and CDR2 is YNFKEQ. There are 15 residues in the CDR3. V shed 4 bases and J shed 9 bases, with 19 bases lying between them. Here the CDR3 reads CASSPIQGRGTEQFF. DNA for the CDR3: TGTGCCAGCAGCCCCATACAGGGTAGGGGAACTGAGCAGTTCTTC.

The genes are TRBV30 and TRBJ1-3; tentatively, D is TRBD1 (5 bases). The CDR3 contains 15 residues. Per the germline V gene, CDR1 is GTSNPN and CDR2 is SVGIG (reference sequence). V lost 2 bases and J lost 4, with 15 bases in between. DNA of the CDR3: TGTGCCTGGAGTAAAACCCTCCGGACAGGAAACACCATATATTTT. Its translation: CAWSKTLRTGNTIYF.

The J gene is TRBJ2-3, the V gene TRBV15; TRBD1 matches at 8 bases. The CDR3 extends over 16 amino acids. V trimming: 3 bases; J trimming: 0 bases; junction bases outside the gene matches: 5. Germline lookup yields CDR1 LNHNV and CDR2 YYDKDF (reference sequence). CDR3 in amino acids: CATSRDRAPSTDTQYF. The CDR3 DNA reads TGTGCCACCAGCAGGGACAGGGCCCCTAGCACAGATACGCAGTATTTT. Filled out from reference TRBV15 and TRBJ2-3, the complete variable domain reads DAMVIQNPRYQVTQFGKPVTLSCSQTLNHNVMYWYQQKSSQAPKLLFHYYDKDFNNEADTPDNFQSRRPNTSFCFLDIRSPGLGDTAMYLCATSRDRAPSTDTQYFGPGTRLTVL.

The chain combines TRBV4-1 with TRBJ2-3; no definite D call. The germline V and J ends were trimmed by 1 base and 4 bases, with 9 bases remaining between them. This CDR3 comprises 14 residues. The germline CDR1 and CDR2 sequences are MGHRA and YSYEKL. CDR3 protein: CASSQVPFADTQYF. DNA of the CDR3: TGCGCCAGCAGCCAAGTCCCCTTCGCAGATACGCAGTATTTT.

The chain recombines TRBV5-6 with TRBJ2-5; 7 bases line up with TRBD1. Looked up from germline, CDR1 is SGHDT and CDR2 is YYEEEE. With 2 bases clipped from V and 5 bases from J, the junction kept 3 bases outside the gene matches. The CDR3 runs to 13 residues. The CDR3 DNA follows: TGTGCCAGCAGCTTCGGGACAGATGAGACCCAGTACTTC. It translates to CASSFGTDETQYF.

The chain links TRBV6-5 to TRBJ1-5, with 9 bases matching TRBD1. V lost 5 bases and J lost 5; bases outside the gene matches: 4. The CDR3 sequence is 14 residues long. CDR1 MNHEY and CDR2 SVGAGI come from the germline V gene. The CDR3 bases are TGTGCCAGCAGTCCTACAGGGGGCTATCAGCCCCAGCATTTT. Encoded protein: CASSPTGGYQPQHF.

The chain carries TRBV6-1 and TRBJ2-1; 9 bases map to TRBD1. Trimming removed 0 bases from V and 6 bases from J; junction bases left unmatched: 3. CDR3 length: 15 residues. CDR1 and CDR2 (germline): MNHNS, SASEGT. The CDR3 nucleotides are TGTGCCAGCAGTGAAGCGGGACAGGGCATCAATGAGCAGTTCTTC. It yields the protein CASSEAGQGINEQFF.

The V call is TRBV20-1, the J call TRBJ1-2; D not certain. Germline V gene lookup returns CDR1 DFQATT and CDR2 SNEGSKA (reference sequence). The length of the CDR3 is 13 residues. Trimming removed 3 bases from V and 10 bases from J, with 18 bases in between. Here the CDR3 reads CSASNPMAAVYTF. The CDR3 DNA reads TGCAGTGCTAGTAATCCCATGGCCGCTGTCTACACCTTC.

This clone was detected a few times. The rearrangement joins TRBV13 to TRBJ2-1, with D maybe TRBD2 (5 bases). From germline, CDR1 is PRHDT and CDR2 FYEKMQ (reference sequence). The CDR3 totals 15 residues. V lost 1 base and J lost 0, with 7 bases in between. CDR3: CASSLAAGSYNEQFF. As DNA, the CDR3 is TGTGCCAGCAGCTTAGCGGCGGGCTCCTACAATGAGCAGTTCTTC.

The rearrangement joins TRBV5-6 to TRBJ2-7; the match to TRBD1 covers 9 bases. This CDR3 is 14 amino acids long. J gave up 4 bases and V 3 bases, and 5 bases lay outside the gene matches. Germline V gene data show CDR1 as SGHDT and CDR2 as YYEEEE. The CDR3 loop reads CASSSQGASYEQYF. Here the CDR3 DNA reads TGTGCCAGCAGCTCACAGGGGGCTAGTTACGAGCAGTACTTC. The variable domain in full, completed from reference TRBV5-6 and TRBJ2-7, reads DAGVTQSPTHLIKTRGQQVTLRCSPKSGHDTVSWYQQALGQGPQFIFQYYEEEERQRGNFPDRFSGHQFPNYSSELNVNALLLGDSALYLCASSSQGASYEQYFGPGTRLTVT.

The chain employs TRBV27 and TRBJ2-5; D is perhaps TRBD1 (6 bases). CDR3 length equals 15 residues. Per germline, CDR1 MNHEY and CDR2 SMNVEV (reference sequence). V was cut by 4 bases and J by 2 bases, with 14 bases left in between. The CDR3 nucleotides are TGTGCCAGCAGTTCCACAGGGTTCGGGCAAGAGACCCAGTACTTC. It encodes CASSSTGFGQETQYF.

The J gene is TRBJ1-1, the V gene TRBV10-2; TRBD1 aligns across 9 bases. The CDR3 runs to 18 residues. In germline, CDR1 is WSHSY, CDR2 SAAADI. The junction had 15 bases not matched to a gene; V was cut back by 2 bases and J by 5 bases. The CDR3 spells CASSEPTGGAGHQTEAFF. The DNA of the CDR3 is TGCGCCAGCAGTGAGCCTACAGGGGGCGCAGGCCACCAAACTGAAGCTTTCTTT.

The chain joins TRBV7-9 to TRBJ2-3; D not resolved. V was pared by 4 bases and J by 5 bases, with 10 bases between. This CDR3 contains 13 residues. Germline-derived CDR1 and CDR2 are SEHNR and FQNEAQ (reference sequence). CDR3 DNA: TGTGCCAGCAGCTCCCGACAACAAGATACGCAGTATTTT. Amino acid sequence: CASSSRQQDTQYF.

The rearrangement links TRBV2 to TRBJ2-3, with 7 bases lining up with TRBD1. Germline CDR1 and CDR2: SNHLY and FYNNEI. Trimming at V came to 6 bases and at J to 6 bases, leaving 12 bases not matched to a gene. The CDR3 spans 15 residues. In DNA form, the CDR3 reads TGTGCCAGCAGCAACCGGGACAGTTTAGTTGATACGCAGTATTTT. Translating it yields CASSNRDSLVDTQYF.

The J gene is TRBJ2-5, the V gene TRBV6-4, with TRBD2 matching over 10 bases. The CDR3 totals 15 residues. Unmatched junction bases numbered 8, after V lost 3 bases and J lost 7 bases. Germline V lookup: CDR1 MRHNA, CDR2 SNTAGT. The CDR3 protein is CASSELAGTGGTQYF. CDR3 coding DNA: TGTGCCAGCAGTGAACTAGCGGGGACCGGGGGGACCCAGTACTTC.

The chain recombines TRBV7-2 with TRBJ2-5, with a weak D call TRBD1 (5 bases). The CDR3 is 14 residues long. Germline CDR1 is SGHTA and CDR2 is FQGNSA. The ends were cut back, 4 bases at V and 1 base at J, with 10 bases in the middle. The DNA of the CDR3 is TGTGCCAGCAGCTCATACAGGAGCCAAGAGACCCAGTACTTC. Protein product: CASSSYRSQETQYF. Together with reference TRBV7-2 and TRBJ2-5, the CDR3 gives the full variable domain: GAGVSQSPSNKVTEKGKDVELRCDPISGHTALYWYRQSLGQGLEFLIYFQGNSAPDKSGLPSDRFSAERTGGSVSTLTIQRTQQEDSAVYLCASSSYRSQETQYFGPGTRLLVL.